This TCR beta chain came from a study of regulatory T cells in long-lasting Graves disease. Sequencing libraries for TCR beta were prepared with iRepertoire HTBI primers and Arm-PCR of CDR3 regions. One entry per CDR3 protein results from TCRdb running MiXCR on the multiplex PCR reads. The data contain 500,000 to 800,000 distinct CDR3 sequences, 30% of them singletons. This clonotype has more than one count but fewer than ten. Antigen: not known. Overall study findings and caveats: Patients with persistent disease shared 2,741 public clonotypes, outpacing the roughly 950 shared by new patients. Persistent disease was associated with favored TRBV28 usage and with favored use of TRBJ1-2 and TRBJ2-5.

Time point described: persistent/refractory GD, antithyroid drugs over 5 years with positive TRAb. From PBMCs, RNA was extracted and then used to make the TCR library. American Thyroid Association guidelines defined Graves' disease diagnosis. A nine-milliliter sample of peripheral blood was drawn into EDTA tubes. This CDR3 is 15 amino acids long. Germline V CDR1 and CDR2: SEHNR, FQNEAQ (reference sequence). V lost 5 bases to trimming and J lost 4 bases; unmatched junction nucleotides: 6. This sequence originates from a female donor with Graves disease. The sequencing used peripheral blood mononuclear cells (PBMCs), collected when the disease was refractory, from a patient treated with antithyroid drugs. The chain recombines TRBV7-9 with TRBJ2-4, with TRBD1 identical over 9 bases. The CDR3, as DNA: TGTGCCAGCAGCAAAGGGGGGACAGGGAAAAACATTCAGTACTTC. Residues: CASSKGGTGKNIQYF.